This TCR beta chain came from a study of technical replicates of blood from several donors. The table came from immunoSEQ multiplex PCR; TCRdb's copy has only in-frame clones and leaves some out. The table shows tens of thousands of clones, with 85% to 95% occurring only once. From germline, CDR1 is SGHRS and CDR2 YFSETQ. There are 16 residues in the CDR3. The J segment lost 0 bases and the V segment lost 3 bases, leaving 6 bases of the junction unmatched. The sequence was collected from a human donor in good health. Material for sequencing was T cells isolated from PBMCs. The chain combines TRBV5-1 with TRBJ1-3; 7 bases map to TRBD1. DNA for the CDR3: TGCGCCAGCAGCTACGGGACAGCCGTCTCTGGAAACACCATATATTTT. It translates to CASSYGTAVSGNTIYF.